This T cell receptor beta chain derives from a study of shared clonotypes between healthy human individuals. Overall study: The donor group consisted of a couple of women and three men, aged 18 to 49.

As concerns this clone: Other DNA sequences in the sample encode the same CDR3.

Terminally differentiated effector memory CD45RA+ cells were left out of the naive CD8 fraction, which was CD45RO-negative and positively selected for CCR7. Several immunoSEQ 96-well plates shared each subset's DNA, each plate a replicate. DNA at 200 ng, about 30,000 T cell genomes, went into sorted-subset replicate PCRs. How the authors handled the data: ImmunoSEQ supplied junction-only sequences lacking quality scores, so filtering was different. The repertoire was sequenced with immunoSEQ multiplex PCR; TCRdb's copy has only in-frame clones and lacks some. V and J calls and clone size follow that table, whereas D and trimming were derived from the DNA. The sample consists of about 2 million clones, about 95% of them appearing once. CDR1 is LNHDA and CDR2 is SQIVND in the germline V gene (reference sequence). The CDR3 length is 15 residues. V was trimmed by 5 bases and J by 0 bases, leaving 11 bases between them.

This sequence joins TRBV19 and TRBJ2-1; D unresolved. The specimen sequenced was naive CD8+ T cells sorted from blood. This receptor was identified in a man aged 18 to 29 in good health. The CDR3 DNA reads TGTGCCAGTAGTTCCTCCGGAAGCTCCTACAATGAGCAGTTCTTC. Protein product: CASSSSGSSYNEQFF.